A selection of T cell receptor beta chains follows, all from one sample in a study of T cell clusters in autoimmune cytopenias. TCRdb derives one entry per CDR3 protein from the multiplex PCR reads, leaving out DNA. The sample has approximately 6,600 distinct CDR3 sequences. Sequenced input: peripheral blood. The source is a human donor with an autoimmune cytopenia or autoimmune hepatitis (not recorded which). The CDR3 runs from the conserved cysteine through the conserved F or W. Clone size appears in some rows only: once, few, many, or a class for an expanded clone.

>TRBV27|medium-sized|TRBJ2-2
CASSGVSTGELFF
>TRBV6-5|.|TRBJ2-5
CASSSGRSQETQYF
>TRBV12-3/TRBV12-4|medium-sized|TRBJ2-7
CASSRTGFTYEQYF
>TRBV14|.|TRBJ2-7
CASSQPAPLAGGLYEQYF
>TRBV6-4|.|TRBJ2-5
CASSPRQRETQYF
>TRBV20-1|.|TRBJ2-3
CSARRLAGEYTQYF
>TRBV5-1|.|TRBJ2-5
CASSLRGTSSLETQYF
>TRBV27|medium-sized|TRBJ2-7
CASSPPGYWFQYF
>TRBV6-2/TRBV6-3|medium-sized|TRBJ2-2
CASSREGTASGELFF
>TRBV7-9|.|TRBJ2-5
CASSPSGGSLETQYF
>TRBV7-6|medium-sized|TRBJ2-2
CASSPRDRAHTGELFF
>TRBV11-1|.|TRBJ2-7
CASSSPGRTEQYF
>TRBV6-1|.|TRBJ1-1
CASRVTGSGTEAFF
>TRBV4-3|.|TRBJ2-1
CASSQDWEDAPYNEQFF
>TRBV6-1|medium-sized|TRBJ1-4
CASRGTGSLEELFF
>TRBV7-9|.|TRBJ2-1
CASSLVGGNEQFF
>TRBV10-3|medium-sized|TRBJ2-2
CATRLAGDNTGELFF
>TRBV6-6|medium-sized|TRBJ2-7
CASSRRDRGYEQYF
>TRBV5-1|.|TRBJ2-5
CASSGQGSGETQYF
>TRBV10-3|medium-sized|TRBJ2-7
CAISEDRAYPIYEQYF
>TRBV27|medium-sized|TRBJ1-5
CASTRGINQPQHF
>TRBV7-6|medium-sized|TRBJ2-5
CASSLEWLGGTQYF
>TRBV29-1|large|TRBJ2-1
CSTRGGGGSYNEQFF
>TRBV7-9|.|TRBJ2-7
CASSLVGDGSYEQYF
>TRBV18|medium-sized|TRBJ2-2
CASSPQGQGRTGELFF
>TRBV28|.|TRBJ1-6
CASITSNSPLHF
>TRBV6-2/TRBV6-3|medium-sized|TRBJ2-5
CASSPGLAGGLWETQYF
>TRBV19|medium-sized|TRBJ2-3
CASSIGTGVWGTDTQYF
>TRBV5-1|.|TRBJ2-7
CASSLGSGFLNEQYF
>TRBV29-1|medium-sized|TRBJ1-2
CSVEVGTKVAGYTF
>TRBV5-8|.|TRBJ2-7
CASSLEGSYEQYF
>TRBV6-5|medium-sized|TRBJ2-7
CASSYSTVEGAYEQYF